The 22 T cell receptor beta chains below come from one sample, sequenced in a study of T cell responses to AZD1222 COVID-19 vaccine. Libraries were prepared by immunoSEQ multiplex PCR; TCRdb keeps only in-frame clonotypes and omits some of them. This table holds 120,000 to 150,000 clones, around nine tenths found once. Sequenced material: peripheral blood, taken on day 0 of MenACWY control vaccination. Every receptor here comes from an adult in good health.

This CDR3 is CASRGQNSYEQYF. The DNA of the CDR3 is TGTGCCAGTAGAGGACAGAACTCCTACGAGCAGTACTTC. The chain has TRBV19 and TRBJ2-7, with D perhaps TRBD1 (6 bases). This CDR3 has 13 amino acids. Trimming left V 6 bases short and J 0 bases short, with 9 bases between. In germline, CDR1 is LNHDA, CDR2 SQIVND (reference sequence).

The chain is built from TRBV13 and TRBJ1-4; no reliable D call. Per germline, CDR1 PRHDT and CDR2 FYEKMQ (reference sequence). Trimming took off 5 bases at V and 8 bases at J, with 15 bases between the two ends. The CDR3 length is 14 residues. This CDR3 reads CASSLTLAGEKLFF. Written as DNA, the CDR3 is TGTGCCAGCAGCCTCACGCTGGCTGGGGAAAAACTGTTTTTT.

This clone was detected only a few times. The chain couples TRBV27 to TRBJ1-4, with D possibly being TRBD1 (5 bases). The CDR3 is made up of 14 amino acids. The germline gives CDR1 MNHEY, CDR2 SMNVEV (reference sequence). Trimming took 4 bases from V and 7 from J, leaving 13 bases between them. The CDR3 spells CASSYWQGSEKLFF. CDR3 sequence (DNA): TGTGCCAGCAGTTATTGGCAGGGTTCTGAAAAACTGTTTTTT.

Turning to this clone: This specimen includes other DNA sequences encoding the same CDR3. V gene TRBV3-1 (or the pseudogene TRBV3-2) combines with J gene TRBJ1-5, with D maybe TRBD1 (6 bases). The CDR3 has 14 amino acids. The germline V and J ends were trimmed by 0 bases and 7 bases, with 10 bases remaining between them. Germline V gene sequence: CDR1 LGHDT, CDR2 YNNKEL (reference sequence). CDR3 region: CASSQDPGVQPQHF. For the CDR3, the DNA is TGTGCCAGCAGCCAAGATCCAGGGGTCCAGCCCCAGCATTTT.

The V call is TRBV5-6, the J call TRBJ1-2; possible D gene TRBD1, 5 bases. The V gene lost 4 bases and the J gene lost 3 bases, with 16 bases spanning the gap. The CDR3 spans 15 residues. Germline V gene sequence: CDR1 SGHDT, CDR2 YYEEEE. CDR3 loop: CASSLGRPLDYGYTF. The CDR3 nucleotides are TGTGCCAGCAGCCTGGGACGGCCCCTTGACTATGGCTACACCTTC.

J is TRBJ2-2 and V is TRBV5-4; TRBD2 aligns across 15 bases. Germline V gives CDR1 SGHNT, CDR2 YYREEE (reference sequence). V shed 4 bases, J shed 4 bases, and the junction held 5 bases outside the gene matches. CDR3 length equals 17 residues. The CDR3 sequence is CASSLRTSGRGTGELFF. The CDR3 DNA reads TGTGCCAGCAGCCTACGGACTAGCGGGAGGGGCACCGGGGAGCTGTTTTTT.

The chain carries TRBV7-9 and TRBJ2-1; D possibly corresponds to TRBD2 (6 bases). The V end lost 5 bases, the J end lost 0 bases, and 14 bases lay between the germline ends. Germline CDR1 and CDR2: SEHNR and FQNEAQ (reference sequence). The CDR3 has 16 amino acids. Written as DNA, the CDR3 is TGTGCCAGCAGCATAATAAGGGGAGGCTCCTACAATGAGCAGTTCTTC. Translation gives CASSIIRGGSYNEQFF.

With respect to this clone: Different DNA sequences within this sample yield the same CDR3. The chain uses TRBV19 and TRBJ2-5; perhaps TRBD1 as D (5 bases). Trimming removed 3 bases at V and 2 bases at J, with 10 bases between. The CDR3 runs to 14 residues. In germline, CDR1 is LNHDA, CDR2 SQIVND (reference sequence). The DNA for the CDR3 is TGTGCCAGTAGTATTCAGGGCTCGCAAGAGACCCAGTACTTC. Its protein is CASSIQGSQETQYF.

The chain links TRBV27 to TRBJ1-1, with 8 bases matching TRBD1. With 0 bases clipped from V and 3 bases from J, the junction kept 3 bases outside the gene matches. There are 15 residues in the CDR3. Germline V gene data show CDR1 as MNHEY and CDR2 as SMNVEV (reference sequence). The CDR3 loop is CASSLSDRAHTEAFF. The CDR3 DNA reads TGTGCCAGCAGTTTATCGGACAGGGCGCACACTGAAGCTTTCTTT.

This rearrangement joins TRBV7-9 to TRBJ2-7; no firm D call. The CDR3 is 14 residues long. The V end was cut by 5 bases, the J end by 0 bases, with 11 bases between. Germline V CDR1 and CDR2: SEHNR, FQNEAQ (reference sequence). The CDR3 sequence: CASSTPGSSYEQYF. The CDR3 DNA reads TGTGCCAGCAGCACACCAGGCTCCTCCTACGAGCAGTACTTC. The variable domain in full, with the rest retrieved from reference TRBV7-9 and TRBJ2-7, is DTGVSQNPRHKITKRGQNVTFRCDPISEHNRLYWYRQTLGQGPEFLTYFQNEAQLEKSRLLSDRFSAERPKGSFSTLEIQRTEQGDSAMYLCASSTPGSSYEQYFGPGTRLTVT.

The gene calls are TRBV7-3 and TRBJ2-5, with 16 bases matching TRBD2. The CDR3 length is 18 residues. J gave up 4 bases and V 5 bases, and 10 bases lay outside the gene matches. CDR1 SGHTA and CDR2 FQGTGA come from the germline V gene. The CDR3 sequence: CASSPGTSGRGSGETQYF. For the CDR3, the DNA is TGTGCCAGCAGCCCCGGGACTAGCGGGAGGGGTTCGGGAGAGACCCAGTACTTC.

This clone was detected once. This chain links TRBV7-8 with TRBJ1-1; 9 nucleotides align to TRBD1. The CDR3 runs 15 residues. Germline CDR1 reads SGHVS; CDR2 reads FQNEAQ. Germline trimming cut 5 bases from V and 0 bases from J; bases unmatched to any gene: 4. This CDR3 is CASSPRTGVNTEAFF. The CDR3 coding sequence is TGTGCCAGCAGCCCCCGGACAGGGGTGAACACTGAAGCTTTCTTT.

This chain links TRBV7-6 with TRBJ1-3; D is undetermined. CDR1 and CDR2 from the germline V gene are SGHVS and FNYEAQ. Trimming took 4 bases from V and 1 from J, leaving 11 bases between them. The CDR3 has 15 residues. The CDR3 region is CASSSAGRSGNTIYF. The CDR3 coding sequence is TGTGCCAGCAGCTCAGCCGGGAGGTCTGGAAACACCATATATTTT.

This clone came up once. Written as DNA, the CDR3 is TGTGCCAGCAGTTACTCACTAGAGGGGAACACTGAAGCTTTCTTT. This encodes CASSYSLEGNTEAFF. The chain couples TRBV6-5 to TRBJ1-1; D uncertain. The CDR3 length is 15 residues. Trimming took off 0 bases at V and 1 base at J, with 9 bases between the two ends. Germline lookup yields CDR1 MNHEY and CDR2 SVGAGI.

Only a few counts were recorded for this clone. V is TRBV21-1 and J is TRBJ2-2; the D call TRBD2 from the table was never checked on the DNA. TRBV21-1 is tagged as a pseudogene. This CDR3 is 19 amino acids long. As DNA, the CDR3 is TGTGCCAGCACTAGACGGTTAAGTAGGCGGGGGGTCCTCACCGGGGAGCTGTTTTTT. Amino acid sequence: CASTRRLSRRGVLTGELFF.

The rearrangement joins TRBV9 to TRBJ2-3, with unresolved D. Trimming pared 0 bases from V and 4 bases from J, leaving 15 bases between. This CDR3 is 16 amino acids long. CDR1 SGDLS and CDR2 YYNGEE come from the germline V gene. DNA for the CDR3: TGTGCCAGCAGCGTAGCCAACCTAGTTGGCGCAGATACGCAGTATTTT. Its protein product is CASSVANLVGADTQYF.

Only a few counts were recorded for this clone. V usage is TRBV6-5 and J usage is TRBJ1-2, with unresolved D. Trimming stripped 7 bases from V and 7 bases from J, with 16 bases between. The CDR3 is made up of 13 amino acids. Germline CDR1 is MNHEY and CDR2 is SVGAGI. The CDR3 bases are TGTGCCAGCAATCCCACCCCGTTCGGTGGCTACACCTTC. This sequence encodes CASNPTPFGGYTF.

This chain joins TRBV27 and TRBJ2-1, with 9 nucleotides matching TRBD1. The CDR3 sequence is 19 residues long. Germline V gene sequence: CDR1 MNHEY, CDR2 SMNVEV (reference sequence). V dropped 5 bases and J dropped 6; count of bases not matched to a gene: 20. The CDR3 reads CASSGTGTGYLEPLNEQFF. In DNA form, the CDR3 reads TGTGCCAGCAGTGGGACCGGGACAGGGTATCTGGAGCCCCTCAATGAGCAGTTCTTC.

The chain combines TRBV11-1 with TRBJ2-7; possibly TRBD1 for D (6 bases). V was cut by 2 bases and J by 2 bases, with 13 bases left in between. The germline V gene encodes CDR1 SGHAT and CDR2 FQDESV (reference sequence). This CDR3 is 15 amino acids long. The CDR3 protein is CASSLNHRATYEQYF. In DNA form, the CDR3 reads TGTGCCAGCAGCTTAAACCACAGGGCGACCTACGAGCAGTACTTC.

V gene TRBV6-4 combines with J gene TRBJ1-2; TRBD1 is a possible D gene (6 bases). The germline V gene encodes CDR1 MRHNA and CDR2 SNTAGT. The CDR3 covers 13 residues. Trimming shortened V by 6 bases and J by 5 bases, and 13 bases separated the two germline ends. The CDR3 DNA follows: TGTGCCAGCAGCCGGGGGGCGAGATATGGCTACACCTTC. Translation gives CASSRGARYGYTF.

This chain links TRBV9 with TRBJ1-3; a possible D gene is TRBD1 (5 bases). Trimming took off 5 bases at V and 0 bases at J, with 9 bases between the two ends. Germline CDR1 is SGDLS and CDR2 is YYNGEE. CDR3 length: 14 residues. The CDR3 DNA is TGTGCCAGCAGGCAGGGCCCCTCTGGAAACACCATATATTTT. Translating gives CASRQGPSGNTIYF.

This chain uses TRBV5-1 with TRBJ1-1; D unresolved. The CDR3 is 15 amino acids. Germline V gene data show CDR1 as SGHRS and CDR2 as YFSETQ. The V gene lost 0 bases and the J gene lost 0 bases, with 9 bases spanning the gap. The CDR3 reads CASSLVSGLNTEAFF. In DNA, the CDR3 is TGCGCCAGCAGCTTGGTTTCAGGCTTGAACACTGAAGCTTTCTTT. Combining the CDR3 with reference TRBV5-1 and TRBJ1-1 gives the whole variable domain KAGVTQTPRYLIKTRGQQVTLSCSPISGHRSVSWYQQTPGQGLQFLFEYFSETQRNKGNFPGRFSGRQFSNSRSEMNVSTLELGDSALYLCASSLVSGLNTEAFFGQGTRLTVV.